Listed below are T cell receptor beta chains from one sample, sequenced in a study of OX40 agonist ivuxolimab in advanced cancers. Data came from immunoSEQ multiplex PCR; TCRdb stores just in-frame clones and leaves some out. This sample has around 100,000 clones, with 80% to 95% found just once. Sequences were derived from CD4+ or CD8+ T cells sorted from blood, sampled in a trial of the OX40 agonist ivuxolimab. The receptors derive from an adult with an advanced solid tumor such as melanoma, head and neck, liver or kidney cancer. Both conserved end residues are part of each CDR3. The D gene is left open where the match is weak. Clone size is given for some rows only: seen once, a few or many times, or a class if the clone is expanded.

-,TRBJ2-2,-,TRBV18,CASSPLAAGNTGELFF,TGTGCCAGCTCACCCCTAGCAGCAGGAAACACCGGGGAGCTGTTTTTT
-,TRBJ2-7,once,TRBV6-5,CASTQRGSSYEQYF,TGTGCCAGCACCCAGCGAGGGAGCTCCTACGAGCAGTACTTC
-,TRBJ2-3,-,TRBV7-8,CASSASTDTQYF,TGTGCCAGCAGCGCTAGCACAGATACGCAGTATTTT
TRBD2,TRBJ2-1,-,TRBV29-1,CSAEPGLADNEQFF,TGCAGCGCTGAACCGGGACTAGCGGACAATGAGCAGTTCTTC
-,TRBJ2-5,-,TRBV28,CASSLGRGLIQETQYF,TGTGCCAGCAGTTTGGGGAGGGGGCTCATCCAAGAGACCCAGTACTTC
-,TRBJ2-7,-,TRBV7-2,CASRRSGRYEQYF,TGTGCCAGCAGGAGGAGCGGGCGTTACGAGCAGTACTTC
TRBD1,TRBJ2-7,-,TRBV6-5,CASSYTGQGSREQYF,TGTGCCAGCAGTTACACGGGACAGGGGTCGAGGGAGCAGTACTTC
-,TRBJ1-1,once,TRBV11-2,CASSPTGRGTEAFF,TGTGCCAGCAGCCCAACGGGGAGGGGCACTGAAGCTTTCTTT
TRBD1,TRBJ2-7,-,TRBV7-2,CASSLGLTGVPYEQYF,TGTGCCAGCAGCTTAGGACTGACAGGGGTCCCCTACGAGCAGTACTTC
-,TRBJ1-5,-,TRBV2,CASREGIRQPQHF,TGTGCCAGCAGGGAAGGTATACGGCAGCCCCAGCATTTT
-,TRBJ1-5,-,TRBV2,CASSTRNQPQHF,TGTGCCAGCAGTACTCGGAACCAGCCCCAGCATTTT
-,TRBJ2-3,-,TRBV5-8,CASSLGTPHDTQYF,TGTGCCAGCAGCTTGGGGACTCCCCACGATACGCAGTATTTT
TRBD2,TRBJ2-3,once,TRBV27,CASVNTGGGADTQYF,TGTGCCAGCGTTAACACGGGAGGAGGCGCAGATACGCAGTATTTT
-,TRBJ1-1,-,TRBV6-1,CASSYPGEAFF,TGTGCCAGCAGTTACCCCGGGGAAGCTTTCTTT
TRBD1,TRBJ2-7,-,TRBV11-3,CASSLGTGKGGSYEQYF,TGTGCCAGCAGCTTGGGGACAGGGAAAGGCGGTTCCTACGAGCAGTACTTC
TRBD1,TRBJ1-5,once,TRBV7-8,CASSIYRGAGWPQHF,TGTGCCAGCAGCATCTACAGGGGGGCTGGGTGGCCCCAGCATTTT
TRBD2,TRBJ2-3,-,TRBV29-1,CSSSGRAGASTDTQYF,TGCAGCAGTAGCGGGAGGGCCGGCGCTAGCACAGATACGCAGTATTTT
-,TRBJ2-6,-,TRBV7-9,CASNSADAGANVLTF,TGTGCCAGCAATTCGGCAGACGCTGGGGCCAACGTCCTGACTTTC
-,TRBJ1-1,-,TRBV11-2,CASSPGRGNVRTEAFF,TGTGCCAGCAGCCCCGGTAGGGGGAACGTGAGAACTGAAGCTTTCTTT
-,TRBJ1-2,-,TRBV15,CATSKGALYTF,TGTGCCACCAGCAAGGGAGCGCTCTACACCTTC
-,TRBJ2-2,-,TRBV4-3,CASSQDPPGRFTPTGELFF,TGCGCCAGCAGCCAAGATCCCCCCGGCAGGTTCACTCCCACCGGGGAGCTGTTTTTT
TRBD1,TRBJ1-2,-,TRBV6-1,CASSSGQGGTRGYTF,TGTGCCAGCAGTTCCGGACAGGGAGGAACTCGCGGCTACACCTTC
-,TRBJ2-1,-,TRBV18,CASSPAPRAYNEQFF,TGTGCCAGCTCACCAGCGCCTAGAGCCTACAATGAGCAGTTCTTC